The TCR beta chain described here comes from a study of blood T cell repertoires in COVID-19. TCRdb's copy holds only in-frame clones and misses some; the assay was immunoSEQ multiplex PCR. Among tens of thousands of clones, approximately 87% were seen once, and the ten largest hold nearly 25%. The V gene's germline CDR1 is MNHEY and CDR2 SVGAGI. The CDR3 loop spans 14 amino acids. V lost 4 bases, J lost 5 bases, and 12 bases lay in between. This clone is a singleton in its sample. The origin of this receptor is a man between 50 and 59 years old with active or convalescent COVID-19. The V call is TRBV6-5, the J call TRBJ1-5; D uncertain. Sequencing was done on a sample of peripheral blood. The DNA for the CDR3 is TGTGCCAGCAGTTTAGAGGGTTGGGATCAGCCCCAGCATTTT. It specifies CASSLEGWDQPQHF.